The 20 T cell receptor beta chains given below trace back to one sample, sequenced in a study of blood T cell repertoires in COVID-19. The protocol was immunoSEQ multiplex PCR, while the TCRdb copy is restricted to in-frame clones and leaves out a portion. The table records some 160,000 clones, about 88% of them present only once. Sequenced sample: peripheral blood. The receptors stem from a man aged 50 or older who had recovered from COVID-19.

The rearrangement uses TRBV7-9 and TRBJ1-4; tentatively, D is TRBD1 (5 bases). CDR3 length equals 15 residues. The germline V gene has CDR1 SEHNR and CDR2 FQNEAQ (reference sequence). Trimming cost V 3 bases and J 8 bases, with 16 bases left between them. CDR3 residues: CASSFVLGEGEKLFF. The DNA for the CDR3 is TGTGCCAGCAGCTTTGTGCTTGGGGAGGGGGAAAAACTGTTTTTT.

The chain is built from TRBV30 and TRBJ2-7; D call uncertain. The V gene's germline CDR1 is GTSNPN and CDR2 SVGIG (reference sequence). V was cut by 0 bases and J by 3 bases, with 9 bases left in between. The CDR3 loop spans 13 amino acids. CDR3 nucleotides: TGTGCCTGGAGTGTCCCTCCGTACTACGAGCAGTACTTC. Its protein is CAWSVPPYYEQYF.

The chain has TRBV4-1 and TRBJ1-4; TRBD1 is a possible D gene (6 bases). The V gene lost 5 bases and the J gene lost 8 bases, with 18 bases spanning the gap. CDR1 MGHRA and CDR2 YSYEKL come from the germline V gene. CDR3 size: 15 residues. The CDR3 reads CASSVTGSGGEKLFF. The CDR3 nucleotides read TGCGCCAGCAGCGTTACAGGGTCCGGTGGGGAAAAACTGTTTTTT.

The chain is built from TRBV7-6 and TRBJ2-2; 8 bases map to TRBD1. Per the germline V gene, CDR1 is SGHVS and CDR2 is FNYEAQ. This CDR3 region has 19 residues. With 8 bases clipped from V and 0 bases from J, the junction kept 17 bases outside the gene matches. The CDR3 region is CASPRIQGDRPSNTGELFF. The CDR3 DNA is TGTGCCAGCCCACGTATACAGGGGGACCGCCCTTCGAACACCGGGGAGCTGTTTTTT.

The count of this clone is one. This chain uses TRBV29-1 with TRBJ1-1; D possibly corresponds to TRBD1 (6 bases). V lost 6 bases, J lost 1 base, and 15 bases lay in between. Germline V lookup: CDR1 SQVTM, CDR2 ANQGSEA. The CDR3 runs to 14 residues. CDR3 amino acids: CSVATQGPNTEAFF. CDR3 nucleotides: TGCAGCGTGGCGACACAGGGCCCGAACACTGAAGCTTTCTTT.

The chain recombines TRBV7-3 with TRBJ2-3, with D possibly TRBD2 on 6 matching bases. Trimming cost V 5 bases and J 3 bases, with 21 bases left between them. There are 17 residues in the CDR3. Germline V CDR1 and CDR2: SGHTA, FQGTGA. In DNA form, the CDR3 reads TGTGCCAGCAGCCTCAATCTCCGGGACTCGAGGACAGATACGCAGTATTTT. It is translated as CASSLNLRDSRTDTQYF.

This rearrangement joins TRBV28 to TRBJ2-1; 11 bases are a match to TRBD1. This CDR3 spans 14 amino acids. V trimming: 3 bases; J trimming: 8 bases; junction bases outside the gene matches: 3. Per the germline V gene, CDR1 is MDHEN and CDR2 is SYDVKM. CDR3 DNA sequence: TGTGCCAGCAGTTTGTGGACAGGGGGCTATGAGCAGTTCTTC. Translating gives CASSLWTGGYEQFF.

The CDR3 is CASSDTWVGNEQFF. The CDR3 DNA reads as TGTGCCAGCAGCGACACGTGGGTCGGCAATGAGCAGTTCTTC. V usage is TRBV7-2 and J usage is TRBJ2-1; no clear D. With 5 bases removed from V and 6 bases from J, the gap between germline ends came to 14 bases. Germline assignment: CDR1 SGHTA and CDR2 FQGNSA. The CDR3 extends over 14 amino acids.

This clone was picked up a small number of times. The chain combines TRBV6-2 or TRBV6-3 with TRBJ1-2; D is undetermined. There are 14 residues in the CDR3. Germline CDR1 is MNHEY and CDR2 is SVGEGT. V shed 1 base and J shed 2 bases, with 8 bases lying between them. For the CDR3, the DNA is TGTGCCAGCAGTTACTATGGAGGGAACTATGGCTACACCTTC. As protein: CASSYYGGNYGYTF.

V is TRBV5-1 and J is TRBJ1-1; no definite D call. Trimming pared 4 bases from V and 4 bases from J, leaving 14 bases between. The CDR3 totals 14 residues. Germline V gene sequence: CDR1 SGHRS, CDR2 YFSETQ. The CDR3, as DNA: TGCGCCAGCAGCGGGAGGGCGGAGGGCACTGAAGCTTTCTTT. Protein sequence: CASSGRAEGTEAFF.

The CDR3 is CASSGTGVDEQYF. The CDR3 DNA sequence: TGTGCCAGCAGCGGGACAGGGGTAGACGAGCAGTACTTC. V and J are TRBV3-1 (or the pseudogene TRBV3-2) and TRBJ2-7, with 10 bases identical to TRBD1. Germline CDR1 LGHDT, CDR2 YNNKEL (reference sequence). The CDR3 loop spans 13 amino acids. V lost 5 bases, J lost 5 bases, and 3 bases stayed unmatched.

This rearrangement joins TRBV6-5 to TRBJ1-4; perhaps TRBD1 as D (5 bases). Germline-derived CDR1 and CDR2 are MNHEY and SVGAGI. Trimming cost V 0 bases and J 6 bases, with 11 bases left between them. CDR3 length: 15 residues. For the CDR3, the DNA is TGTGCCAGCAGTTACTCCCGGCAGGGCCATGAAAAACTGTTTTTT. Its translation: CASSYSRQGHEKLFF.

This clone was observed a single time. This chain joins TRBV4-1 and TRBJ1-1; D unclear. The CDR3 extends over 11 amino acids. Trimming took off 1 base at V and 6 bases at J, with 3 bases between the two ends. Looked up from germline, CDR1 is MGHRA and CDR2 is YSYEKL. The CDR3 DNA reads TGCGCCAGCAGCCAAGGAGCTGAAGCTTTCTTT. It yields the protein CASSQGAEAFF.

This rearrangement joins TRBV6-1 to TRBJ1-5; 9 bases map to TRBD1. This CDR3 is 16 amino acids long. The J segment lost 7 bases and the V segment lost 2 bases, leaving 9 bases of the junction unmatched. From germline, CDR1 is MNHNS and CDR2 SASEGT. In DNA, the CDR3 is TGTGCCAGCAGTGAACATTTACAGGGGGCTGAGCAGCCCCAGCATTTT. It codes for CASSEHLQGAEQPQHF.

This sequence joins TRBV25-1 and TRBJ2-3; no clear D gene. Trimming took off 3 bases at V and 5 bases at J, with 6 bases between the two ends. CDR1 and CDR2 (germline): MGHDK, SYGVNS. The CDR3 covers 12 residues. CDR3 amino acids: CASSDRGDTQYF. The CDR3 coding sequence is TGTGCCAGCAGTGACCGAGGAGATACGCAGTATTTT.

The chain joins TRBV7-9 to TRBJ1-3, with D perhaps matching TRBD1 (6 bases). Germline CDR1 SEHNR, CDR2 FQNEAQ (reference sequence). Trimming removed 8 bases at V and 2 bases at J, with 16 bases between. CDR3 size: 15 residues. CDR3 amino acids: CASPIEGDAGNTIYF. DNA for the CDR3: TGTGCCAGCCCGATTGAGGGGGATGCTGGAAACACCATATATTTT.

This chain connects TRBV2 to TRBJ2-7; weak D call: TRBD1 (6 bases). The V gene's germline CDR1 is SNHLY and CDR2 FYNNEI. The CDR3 loop spans 15 amino acids. The germline V and J ends were trimmed by 2 bases and 0 bases, with 11 bases remaining between them. In DNA form, the CDR3 reads TGTGCCAGCAGTGAACCCTTGACAGGCTCCTACGAGCAGTACTTC. It yields the protein CASSEPLTGSYEQYF. Using reference TRBV2 and TRBJ2-7 for the parts outside the CDR3, the full variable domain is EPEVTQTPSHQVTQMGQEVILRCVPISNHLYFYWYRQILGQKVEFLVSFYNNEISEKSEIFDDQFSVERPDGSNFTLKIRSTKLEDSAMYFCASSEPLTGSYEQYFGPGTRLTVT.

This clone was seen once. V gene TRBV19 combines with J gene TRBJ2-1; 9 bases align to TRBD2. V dropped 5 bases and J dropped 0; count of bases not matched to a gene: 5. Germline V lookup: CDR1 LNHDA, CDR2 SQIVND (reference sequence). The CDR3 is 16 amino acids. CDR3 bases: TGTGCCAGTAGTCCCGGACTAGCGAACTCCTACAATGAGCAGTTCTTC. This codes for CASSPGLANSYNEQFF.

V usage is TRBV5-1 and J usage is TRBJ2-5; D possibly corresponds to TRBD1 (5 bases). The V gene's germline CDR1 is SGHRS and CDR2 YFSETQ. Trimming pared 1 base from V and 3 bases from J, leaving 19 bases between. The CDR3 is made up of 17 amino acids. CDR3 in DNA: TGCGCCAGCAGCTTGAGGGGCGCCGGTAACCTTGAAGAGACCCAGTACTTC. This translates into CASSLRGAGNLEETQYF.

The CDR3 bases are TGTGCCAGCAGTCAACAGGGGCTGATGAACACTGAAGCTTTCTTT. Protein sequence: CASSQQGLMNTEAFF. This chain connects TRBV25-1 to TRBJ1-1; 7 bases are a match to TRBD1. The CDR3 is 15 amino acids. Looked up from germline, CDR1 is MGHDK and CDR2 is SYGVNS. V was pared by 5 bases and J by 0 bases, with 6 bases of the junction left unmatched.